These T cell receptor beta chains were read from a single sample in a study of shared clonotypes between healthy human individuals. TCRdb keeps only in-frame clones here, not all; method: immunoSEQ multiplex PCR. The sample includes roughly 1,000,000 clones, about 80% of them seen just once. Sequenced input: memory CD4+ T cells from PBMCs. All receptors derive from a man aged 18 to 29 in good health. Some clones in this sample may be carry-over from other donors' samples. CDR3s leave out the opening cysteine and the closing phenylalanine or tryptophan. D genes are given only for firm matches.

>TRBJ1-1|TRBV6-1|.
ASVISGANTEAF
>TRBJ2-3|TRBV5-1|.
ASSLTSDTQY
>TRBJ2-7|TRBV11-2|TRBD2
ASSPLSSGRSYEQY
>TRBJ2-7|TRBV4-1|TRBD2
ASSQEVGLAGGPYEQY
>TRBJ2-2|TRBV7-2|.
ASSAGGFTGELF
>TRBJ2-1|TRBV4-1|.
ASRRDGGTYNEQF
>TRBJ1-1|TRBV30|.
ACDAGFDTEAF
>TRBJ1-2|TRBV5-4|TRBD1
ASSFTTGGNYGYT
>TRBJ2-7|TRBV5-1|.
ASSLGPLYEQY
>TRBJ2-5|TRBV7-9|.
ASSFLRIAQETQY
>TRBJ2-3|TRBV30|TRBD2
AWSGAGGPVDTQY
>TRBJ2-7|TRBV28|TRBD2
ASSPTSGAYEQY
>TRBJ1-1|TRBV15|.
ATSGPPRGGPF
>TRBJ2-3|TRBV7-8|TRBD2
ASSLTTSGRPDTQY
>TRBJ2-7|TRBV7-9|.
ASSSQGYEQY
>TRBJ2-7|TRBV7-3|TRBD2
ASSLTSGSSYEQY
>TRBJ1-5|TRBV18|.
ASSLGGGNQPQH
>TRBJ2-2|TRBV5-1|.
ASSLGGTGELF
>TRBJ1-6|TRBV28|TRBD1
ASRATGTYNSPLH
>TRBJ2-7|TRBV27|TRBD1
ASSRDRLSYEQY
>TRBJ1-2|TRBV28|.
ASARAINYGYT
>TRBJ2-3|TRBV29-1|TRBD2
SAREQSTDTQY
>TRBJ1-4|TRBV30|TRBD1
AWQGQFEKLF
>TRBJ1-4|TRBV5-4|TRBD1
ASSAGGAGEKLF
>TRBJ1-2|TRBV5-4|.
ASSQRGSNYGYT
>TRBJ1-6|TRBV30|.
AWSRNSPLH
>TRBJ1-6|TRBV7-9|.
ASGPTVQGNSPLH
>TRBJ2-1|TRBV19|.
ASSPAVAIEQF
>TRBJ2-5|TRBV11-2|.
ASSTGTPVEY
>TRBJ1-1|TRBV7-8|TRBD1
ASSLGPTGLNTEAF
>TRBJ2-6|TRBV6-1|.
ASSDPLWALAGANVLT
>TRBJ2-7|TRBV7-9|.
ASSRRDSPYEQY
>TRBJ1-4|TRBV30|.
AWNSFNEKLF
>TRBJ1-1|TRBV2|.
ASNYAGSNTEAF
>TRBJ2-5|TRBV4-3|TRBD2
ASSQDLELAGGQETQY
>TRBJ2-6|TRBV5-1|.
ASSAQGVGANVLT
>TRBJ2-6|TRBV5-1|.
ASSLPPSGANVLT
>TRBJ2-3|TRBV7-2|TRBD2
ASSLARGGGPADTQY
>TRBJ2-1|TRBV11-1|TRBD1
ASSATGENEQF
>TRBJ2-5|TRBV5-1|.
ASSPMYPGQETQY
>TRBJ2-5|TRBV7-2|.
ASSLVGTSPETQY